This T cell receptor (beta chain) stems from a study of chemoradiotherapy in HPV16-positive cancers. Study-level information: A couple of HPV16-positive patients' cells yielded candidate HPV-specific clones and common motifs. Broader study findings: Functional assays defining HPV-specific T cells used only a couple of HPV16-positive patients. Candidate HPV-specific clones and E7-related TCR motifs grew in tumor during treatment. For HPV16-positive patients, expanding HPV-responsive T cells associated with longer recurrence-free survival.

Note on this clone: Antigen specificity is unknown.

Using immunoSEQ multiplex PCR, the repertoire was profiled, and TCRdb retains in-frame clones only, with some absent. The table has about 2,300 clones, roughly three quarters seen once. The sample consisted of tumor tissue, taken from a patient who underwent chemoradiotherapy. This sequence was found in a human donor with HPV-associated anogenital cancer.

CDR3 DNA: TGCGCCAGCAGCTTGGGCCCAGATACTCACTATGGCTACACCTTC. Its translation is CASSLGPDTHYGYTF. The chain employs TRBV5-1 and TRBJ1-2; D gene ambiguous. CDR3 size: 15 residues. V gave up 0 bases and J gave up 3 bases, with 12 bases separating them. Looked up from germline, CDR1 is SGHRS and CDR2 is YFSETQ. Complete variable domain (other parts from reference TRBV5-1 and TRBJ1-2): KAGVTQTPRYLIKTRGQQVTLSCSPISGHRSVSWYQQTPGQGLQFLFEYFSETQRNKGNFPGRFSGRQFSNSRSEMNVSTLELGDSALYLCASSLGPDTHYGYTFGSGTRLTVV.